The present TCR beta chain was sequenced within a study of vaccination and CD4 T cells after COVID-19. V lost 3 bases, J lost 0 bases, and 13 bases lay in between. The germline V gene has CDR1 MRHNA and CDR2 SNTAGT. This CDR3 has 16 amino acids. The sample holds one count of this clonotype. Its specificity is unknown. The treatment was: roughly ten-day PBMC culture with coronavirus spike peptide pools or control peptides (ViraFEST assay). Cultured CD4+ T cell DNA underwent sequencing with the Oncomine TCR Beta short-read assay. Using its own MiXCR run on the PCR reads, TCRdb lists one record per CDR3 protein. The sample shows about 8,300 distinct CDR3 sequences, around 64% of them seen only once.

The chain employs TRBV6-4 and TRBJ2-3; D is perhaps TRBD2 (5 bases). Sample: CD4+ T cells from blood, cultured in vitro. This clonotype was obtained from a human donor who had recovered from COVID-19. The DNA of the CDR3 is TGTGCCAGCAGTGAATCGGGGAGACCTAGCACAGATACGCAGTATTTT. It codes for CASSESGRPSTDTQYF.